This TCR beta chain was identified in a study of Ad26.COV2.S vaccination and SARS-CoV-2 variants. Overall study context: Each vaccinee took Ad26.COV2.S intramuscularly, once or twice 56 days apart.

This clone appeared a single time. The CDR3 length is 13 residues. Trimming left V 5 bases short and J 6 bases short, with 13 bases between. Germline-derived CDR1 and CDR2 are MNHEY and SVGAGI. Treatment specified: over 15 received Ad26.COV2.S at low or high dose, single or two shots; roughly five received placebo; per-sample allocation not given. All samples were drawn on day 63, counting from the first vaccine or placebo injection. The shot given was an Ad26 vector that makes Wuhan-strain SARS-CoV-2 spike. The table came from immunoSEQ multiplex PCR; TCRdb's copy has only in-frame clones and leaves some out. The sample lists 200,000 to 250,000 clones, roughly 88% occurring once.

This material consisted of peripheral blood, taken in a trial of Ad26.COV2.S vaccine versus placebo. This receptor was obtained from a person between 18 and 60 years old who received the Ad26.COV2.S COVID-19 vaccine or a placebo. This chain links TRBV6-5 with TRBJ1-2; a weak D match, TRBD1 (5 bases). The CDR3 sequence: CASSPVGGDGYTF. The CDR3 DNA follows: TGTGCCAGCAGTCCCGTCGGGGGGGATGGCTACACCTTC.